This is a list of T cell receptor beta chains from one sample in a study of Ad26.COV2.S vaccination and SARS-CoV-2 variants. Clones were sequenced by immunoSEQ multiplex PCR, and TCRdb holds only the in-frame ones, with some missing. The top ten clones hold approximately 12% of a sample with about 430,000 clones, 90% of them seen once. Specimen: peripheral blood, collected in a trial of Ad26.COV2.S vaccine versus placebo. The receptor source for this set is a person between 18 and 60 years old who received the Ad26.COV2.S COVID-19 vaccine or a placebo. CDR3s include the opening cysteine and the closing phenylalanine or tryptophan. Each record gives: D gene, J gene, clone size, V gene, CDR3 protein, CDR3 DNA. The D gene is left open where the match is weak. A row's size may be missing; if present it is once, few, many or a size class.

d_gene: NA
j_gene: TRBJ2-1
abundance: NA
v_gene: TRBV10-1
CDR3aa: CASNRLRTDEQFF
CDR3nt: TGCGCCAGCAATCGACTTCGGACTGATGAGCAGTTCTTC

d_gene: NA
j_gene: TRBJ1-2
abundance: NA
v_gene: TRBV24-1
CDR3aa: CATSDSGGAGIYGYTF
CDR3nt: TGTGCCACCAGTGATTCGGGGGGGGCAGGGATCTATGGCTACACCTTC

d_gene: TRBD1
j_gene: TRBJ1-2
abundance: NA
v_gene: TRBV28
CDR3aa: CASSFSGTGYGYTF
CDR3nt: TGTGCCAGCAGTTTCTCCGGGACAGGATATGGCTACACCTTC

d_gene: NA
j_gene: TRBJ2-5
abundance: NA
v_gene: TRBV4-2
CDR3aa: CASSQGTQPRETQYF
CDR3nt: TGTGCCAGCAGCCAAGGGACCCAGCCCCGAGAGACCCAGTACTTC

d_gene: NA
j_gene: TRBJ1-1
abundance: NA
v_gene: TRBV7-9
CDR3aa: CASSLALRGETEAFF
CDR3nt: TGTGCCAGCAGCTTAGCGCTAAGGGGAGAGACTGAAGCTTTCTTT

d_gene: NA
j_gene: TRBJ2-2
abundance: NA
v_gene: TRBV6-2/TRBV6-3
CDR3aa: CASSFSDNTGELFF
CDR3nt: TGTGCCAGCAGTTTCTCCGATAACACCGGGGAGCTGTTTTTT

d_gene: NA
j_gene: TRBJ2-1
abundance: NA
v_gene: TRBV6-5
CDR3aa: CASLDGFYNEQFF
CDR3nt: TGTGCCAGTTTGGACGGATTCTACAATGAGCAGTTCTTC

d_gene: NA
j_gene: TRBJ2-1
abundance: NA
v_gene: TRBV5-1
CDR3aa: CASSVRIGGEQFF
CDR3nt: TGCGCCAGCAGCGTCAGGATCGGCGGTGAGCAGTTCTTC

d_gene: NA
j_gene: TRBJ1-5
abundance: NA
v_gene: TRBV6-2/TRBV6-3
CDR3aa: CASSWGDGWNQPQHF
CDR3nt: TGTGCCAGCAGTTGGGGGGACGGATGGAATCAGCCCCAGCATTTT

d_gene: NA
j_gene: TRBJ2-7
abundance: NA
v_gene: TRBV5-4
CDR3aa: CASSRDGYEQYF
CDR3nt: TGTGCCAGCAGCCGGGACGGCTACGAGCAGTACTTC

d_gene: NA
j_gene: TRBJ1-2
abundance: NA
v_gene: TRBV10-3
CDR3aa: CAISERGNYGYTF
CDR3nt: TGTGCCATCAGTGAGCGAGGGAACTATGGCTACACCTTC

d_gene: TRBD2
j_gene: TRBJ2-5
abundance: NA
v_gene: TRBV7-8
CDR3aa: CASSRRLAGVKSQETQYF
CDR3nt: TGTGCCAGCAGCCGACGACTAGCGGGAGTGAAATCCCAAGAGACCCAGTACTTC

d_gene: TRBD1
j_gene: TRBJ1-5
abundance: few
v_gene: TRBV19
CDR3aa: CATLRQGQGNQPQHF
CDR3nt: TGTGCCACCCTAAGACAGGGGCAGGGCAATCAGCCCCAGCATTTT

d_gene: NA
j_gene: TRBJ2-7
abundance: NA
v_gene: TRBV7-9
CDR3aa: CASSFIGGAYEQYF
CDR3nt: TGTGCCAGCAGCTTCATCGGGGGCGCCTACGAGCAGTACTTC

d_gene: NA
j_gene: TRBJ1-1
abundance: NA
v_gene: TRBV18
CDR3aa: CASSGITGQNTEAFF
CDR3nt: TGTGCCAGCTCCGGTATTACTGGACAGAACACTGAAGCTTTCTTT

d_gene: NA
j_gene: TRBJ1-6
abundance: NA
v_gene: TRBV30
CDR3aa: CAWSVKENSPLHF
CDR3nt: TGTGCCTGGAGTGTAAAGGAAAATTCACCCCTCCACTTT

d_gene: NA
j_gene: TRBJ2-2
abundance: NA
v_gene: TRBV7-9
CDR3aa: CASSSYRESNTGELFF
CDR3nt: TGTGCCAGCAGCTCGTACAGGGAGTCCAACACCGGGGAGCTGTTTTTT

d_gene: NA
j_gene: TRBJ2-7
abundance: NA
v_gene: TRBV7-6
CDR3aa: CASSLEFRSDEQYF
CDR3nt: TGTGCCAGCAGCTTAGAATTCCGGTCTGACGAGCAGTACTTC

d_gene: NA
j_gene: TRBJ1-2
abundance: NA
v_gene: TRBV10-2
CDR3aa: CASIDRQNYGYTF
CDR3nt: TGCGCCAGCATCGACAGGCAGAACTATGGCTACACCTTC

d_gene: NA
j_gene: TRBJ1-1
abundance: NA
v_gene: TRBV4-1
CDR3aa: CASSQAGNNLNTEAFF
CDR3nt: TGCGCCAGCAGCCAAGCGGGAAACAACCTGAACACTGAAGCTTTCTTT

d_gene: NA
j_gene: TRBJ2-3
abundance: NA
v_gene: TRBV4-2
CDR3aa: CASSPWGGDSTDTQYF
CDR3nt: TGTGCCAGCAGCCCCTGGGGGGGCGATTCCACAGATACGCAGTATTTT

d_gene: TRBD1
j_gene: TRBJ2-1
abundance: NA
v_gene: TRBV5-1
CDR3aa: CASSLGDSPYNEQFF
CDR3nt: TGCGCCAGCAGCTTGGGGGACAGCCCCTACAATGAGCAGTTCTTC

d_gene: TRBD2
j_gene: TRBJ2-2
abundance: NA
v_gene: TRBV9
CDR3aa: CASRTSGGTGELFF
CDR3nt: TGTGCCAGCAGAACTAGCGGGGGCACCGGGGAGCTGTTTTTT

d_gene: TRBD2
j_gene: TRBJ2-7
abundance: once
v_gene: TRBV20-1
CDR3aa: CSASNLGGGRYEQYF
CDR3nt: TGCAGTGCTAGTAATCTCGGGGGAGGGCGTTACGAGCAGTACTTC

d_gene: NA
j_gene: TRBJ2-5
abundance: NA
v_gene: TRBV5-1
CDR3aa: CASSLFISGDTQETQYF
CDR3nt: TGCGCCAGCAGCTTGTTTATAAGTGGGGACACCCAAGAGACCCAGTACTTC

d_gene: NA
j_gene: TRBJ1-2
abundance: NA
v_gene: TRBV28
CDR3aa: CASSLTTGFGYTF
CDR3nt: TGTGCCAGCAGTTTAACCACGGGTTTTGGCTACACCTTC

d_gene: TRBD1
j_gene: TRBJ1-5
abundance: NA
v_gene: TRBV30
CDR3aa: CAWTAGQGSNQPQHF
CDR3nt: TGTGCCTGGACTGCGGGACAGGGGAGTAATCAGCCCCAGCATTTT

d_gene: TRBD1
j_gene: TRBJ1-5
abundance: NA
v_gene: TRBV19
CDR3aa: CASSIGEGQGLNQPQHF
CDR3nt: TGTGCCAGTAGTATTGGGGAGGGACAGGGACTCAATCAGCCCCAGCATTTT

d_gene: TRBD1
j_gene: TRBJ2-3
abundance: NA
v_gene: TRBV10-3
CDR3aa: CAITHDRADTDTQYF
CDR3nt: TGTGCCATCACCCATGACAGGGCAGACACAGATACGCAGTATTTT

d_gene: NA
j_gene: TRBJ2-7
abundance: NA
v_gene: TRBV7-2
CDR3aa: CASSLVRTSSYEQYF
CDR3nt: TGTGCCAGCAGCTTAGTAAGGACAAGCTCCTACGAGCAGTACTTC

d_gene: TRBD1
j_gene: TRBJ1-6
abundance: many
v_gene: TRBV28
CDR3aa: CASSSPILDTGVVSPLHF
CDR3nt: TGTGCCAGCAGTTCCCCAATCTTAGATACAGGGGTGGTATCACCCCTCCACTTT

d_gene: TRBD1
j_gene: TRBJ1-6
abundance: once
v_gene: TRBV5-6
CDR3aa: CASTNRGRNSPLHF
CDR3nt: TGTGCCAGCACCAACAGGGGACGCAATTCACCCCTCCACTTT

d_gene: TRBD2
j_gene: TRBJ2-1
abundance: NA
v_gene: TRBV7-3
CDR3aa: CASSLAASSYNEQFF
CDR3nt: TGTGCCAGCAGCCTAGCGGCTAGCTCCTACAATGAGCAGTTCTTC

d_gene: NA
j_gene: TRBJ2-1
abundance: NA
v_gene: TRBV7-9
CDR3aa: CASSLTGTYNEQFF
CDR3nt: TGTGCCAGCAGCTTAACGGGAACCTACAATGAGCAGTTCTTC

d_gene: NA
j_gene: TRBJ2-7
abundance: NA
v_gene: TRBV3-1/TRBV3-2
CDR3aa: CASSRGGEQYF
CDR3nt: TGTGCCAGCAGCCGAGGGGGCGAGCAGTACTTC

d_gene: TRBD1
j_gene: TRBJ2-7
abundance: NA
v_gene: TRBV6-6
CDR3aa: CASRSDRVHEQYF
CDR3nt: TGTGCCAGCAGATCGGACAGGGTTCACGAGCAGTACTTC

d_gene: TRBD1
j_gene: TRBJ2-7
abundance: NA
v_gene: TRBV3-1/TRBV3-2
CDR3aa: CASSQDWTGDEQYF
CDR3nt: TGTGCCAGCAGCCAAGATTGGACAGGGGACGAGCAGTACTTC

d_gene: TRBD2
j_gene: TRBJ2-1
abundance: NA
v_gene: TRBV5-1
CDR3aa: CASSLSGTSGRWEQFF
CDR3nt: TGCGCCAGCAGCTTATCCGGGACTAGCGGGAGGTGGGAGCAGTTCTTC

d_gene: NA
j_gene: TRBJ2-5
abundance: NA
v_gene: TRBV15
CDR3aa: CATSSSLAVAQETQYF
CDR3nt: TGTGCCACCAGCAGTTCGTTGGCTGTCGCGCAAGAGACCCAGTACTTC

d_gene: NA
j_gene: TRBJ2-4
abundance: few
v_gene: TRBV5-5
CDR3aa: CASSLGWTQNIQYF
CDR3nt: TGTGCCAGCAGCTTGGGATGGACCCAAAACATTCAGTACTTC

d_gene: NA
j_gene: TRBJ2-2
abundance: once
v_gene: TRBV30
CDR3aa: CAWGQLNTGELFF
CDR3nt: TGTGCCTGGGGGCAGTTGAACACCGGGGAGCTGTTTTTT

d_gene: NA
j_gene: TRBJ2-7
abundance: NA
v_gene: TRBV5-6
CDR3aa: CASSLTGSLYEQYF
CDR3nt: TGTGCCAGCAGCTTGACAGGGTCCCTCTACGAGCAGTACTTC

d_gene: TRBD2
j_gene: TRBJ2-7
abundance: NA
v_gene: TRBV13
CDR3aa: CASTLSIGTSTYEQYF
CDR3nt: TGTGCCAGCACCTTATCCATTGGGACTAGCACCTACGAGCAGTACTTC

d_gene: NA
j_gene: TRBJ1-2
abundance: NA
v_gene: TRBV30
CDR3aa: CAWSRPGGYTF
CDR3nt: TGTGCCTGGAGTCGTCCTGGAGGCTACACCTTC

d_gene: NA
j_gene: TRBJ2-1
abundance: NA
v_gene: TRBV12-3/TRBV12-4
CDR3aa: CASSLAYNEQFF
CDR3nt: TGTGCCAGCAGTTTGGCCTACAATGAGCAGTTCTTC

d_gene: NA
j_gene: TRBJ1-5
abundance: NA
v_gene: TRBV6-5
CDR3aa: CASSYTDRTNQPQHF
CDR3nt: TGTGCCAGCAGTTACACCGACAGGACGAATCAGCCCCAGCATTTT

d_gene: NA
j_gene: TRBJ1-2
abundance: NA
v_gene: TRBV7-8
CDR3aa: CASRLTQGNGGYTF
CDR3nt: TGTGCCAGCAGACTAACGCAGGGCAACGGCGGCTACACCTTC

d_gene: NA
j_gene: TRBJ2-1
abundance: NA
v_gene: TRBV4-2
CDR3aa: CASRGASSLQDEQFF
CDR3nt: TGTGCCAGCAGAGGAGCGTCCAGCCTCCAGGATGAGCAGTTCTTC

d_gene: NA
j_gene: TRBJ1-3
abundance: NA
v_gene: TRBV19
CDR3aa: CASSIGQAGNTIYF
CDR3nt: TGTGCCAGTAGTATTGGGCAGGCTGGAAACACCATATATTTT

d_gene: TRBD2
j_gene: TRBJ2-3
abundance: NA
v_gene: TRBV9
CDR3aa: CASSVDHGTSGLNTDTQYF
CDR3nt: TGTGCCAGCAGCGTAGATCATGGGACTAGCGGGTTAAACACAGATACGCAGTATTTT

d_gene: NA
j_gene: TRBJ1-1
abundance: once
v_gene: TRBV6-2/TRBV6-3
CDR3aa: CASSYVLGYRENTEAFF
CDR3nt: TGTGCCAGCAGTTACGTTCTTGGGTACCGGGAAAACACTGAAGCTTTCTTT

d_gene: NA
j_gene: TRBJ2-7
abundance: NA
v_gene: TRBV4-1
CDR3aa: CASNPTGQTPYEQYF
CDR3nt: TGCGCCAGCAACCCAACAGGCCAAACACCCTACGAGCAGTACTTC

d_gene: NA
j_gene: TRBJ2-1
abundance: NA
v_gene: TRBV11-2
CDR3aa: CASRDTSSYNEQFF
CDR3nt: TGTGCCAGCAGGGACACAAGCTCCTACAATGAGCAGTTCTTC

d_gene: TRBD1
j_gene: TRBJ2-7
abundance: NA
v_gene: TRBV18
CDR3aa: CASSPGTGEGEQYF
CDR3nt: TGTGCCAGCTCACCAGGGACAGGGGAGGGCGAGCAGTACTTC